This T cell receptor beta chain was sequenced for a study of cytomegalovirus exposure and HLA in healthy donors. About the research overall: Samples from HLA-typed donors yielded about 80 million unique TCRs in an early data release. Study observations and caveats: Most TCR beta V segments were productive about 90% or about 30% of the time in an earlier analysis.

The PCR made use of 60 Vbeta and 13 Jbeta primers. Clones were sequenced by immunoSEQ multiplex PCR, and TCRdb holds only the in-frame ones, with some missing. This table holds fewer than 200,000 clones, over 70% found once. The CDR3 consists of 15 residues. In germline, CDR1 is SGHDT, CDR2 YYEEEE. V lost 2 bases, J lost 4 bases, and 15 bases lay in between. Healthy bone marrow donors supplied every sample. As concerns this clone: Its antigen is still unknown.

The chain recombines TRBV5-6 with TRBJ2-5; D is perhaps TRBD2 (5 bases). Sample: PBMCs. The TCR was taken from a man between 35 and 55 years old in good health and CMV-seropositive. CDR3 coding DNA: TGTGCCAGCAGCTTATCCCGGGCGGGCGCAGAGACCCAGTACTTC. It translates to CASSLSRAGAETQYF.